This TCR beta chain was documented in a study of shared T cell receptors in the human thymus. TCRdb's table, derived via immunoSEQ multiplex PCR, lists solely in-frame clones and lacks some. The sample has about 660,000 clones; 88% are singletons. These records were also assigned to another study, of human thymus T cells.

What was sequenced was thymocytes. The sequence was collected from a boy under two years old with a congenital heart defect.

In DNA, the CDR3 is TGTGCCTGGAGTTCCAAGGGACTAGCCGCCCACGAGCAGTACTTC. Residues: CAWSSKGLAAHEQYF. J is TRBJ2-7 and V is TRBV30; TRBD2 matches at 9 bases. After removal of 2 bases from V and 5 bases from J, the junction contained 10 bases not matched to a gene. CDR3 length: 15 amino acids. Germline V gene data show CDR1 as GTSNPN and CDR2 as SVGIG (reference sequence).